One sample yielded the 20 T cell receptor beta chains listed below, sequenced in a study of cytomegalovirus exposure and HLA in healthy donors. The PCR ran on 60 Vbeta and 13 Jbeta primers. The method was immunoSEQ multiplex PCR; TCRdb's version includes in-frame clones alone and lacks a portion of them. The top ten hold more than 1.5% of the sample, which has fewer than 140,000 clones, roughly 80% seen once. Sequencing was done on a sample of PBMCs. Receptor source: a man aged 50 to 59 in good health and CMV-seronegative.

The chain links TRBV11-2 to TRBJ2-5; D uncertain. From germline, CDR1 is SGHAT and CDR2 FQNNGV. With 4 bases removed from V and 4 bases from J, the gap between germline ends came to 4 bases. The CDR3 spans 11 residues. CDR3 DNA sequence: TGTGCCAGCAGCTCAGGAGAGACCCAGTACTTC. Residues: CASSSGETQYF.

This chain uses TRBV7-9 with TRBJ1-1; no clear D gene. The length of the CDR3 is 14 residues. The V end lost 1 base, the J end lost 1 base, and 7 bases lay between the germline ends. Germline V gives CDR1 SEHNR, CDR2 FQNEAQ (reference sequence). CDR3 loop: CASSLVSANTEAFF. The CDR3 region has the DNA TGTGCCAGCAGCTTAGTGAGCGCGAACACTGAAGCTTTCTTT.

The gene calls are TRBV19 and TRBJ1-1, with D maybe TRBD1 (6 bases). CDR1 LNHDA and CDR2 SQIVND come from the germline V gene (reference sequence). The CDR3 consists of 13 residues. V lost 3 bases and J lost 4, with 9 bases in between. CDR3 protein: CASSMRGATEAFF. The CDR3 DNA is TGTGCCAGTAGTATGCGGGGGGCCACTGAAGCTTTCTTT.

DNA of the CDR3: TGTGCCAGCAGCTTAACGACTAGCGGGGGGACTAGCACAGATACGCAGTATTTT. It codes for CASSLTTSGGTSTDTQYF. V gene TRBV7-6 combines with J gene TRBJ2-3, with TRBD2 identical over 13 bases. The CDR3 runs to 18 residues. V lost 2 bases and J lost 0; bases outside the gene matches: 5. Per germline, CDR1 SGHVS and CDR2 FNYEAQ.

This clone was detected once. The rearrangement links TRBV18 to TRBJ1-3; possibly TRBD1 for D (6 bases). Germline V gene lookup returns CDR1 KGHSH and CDR2 LQKENI. V lost 3 bases and J lost 1, with 13 bases in between. This CDR3 is 16 amino acids long. The CDR3 nucleotides read TGTGCCAGCTCACCCTCCGGGACACCTTCTGGAAACACCATATATTTT. Protein sequence: CASSPSGTPSGNTIYF. Full variable domain (rest looked up from reference TRBV18 and TRBJ1-3): NAGVMQNPRHLVRRRGQEARLRCSPMKGHSHVYWYRQLPEEGLKFMVYLQKENIIDESGMPKERFSAEFPKEGPSILRIQQVVRGDSAAYFCASSPSGTPSGNTIYFGEGSWLTVV.

The rearrangement joins TRBV4-1 to TRBJ2-6; TRBD1 agrees at 7 bases. The germline V gene has CDR1 MGHRA and CDR2 YSYEKL. This CDR3 region has 16 residues. The trim removed 4 bases at V and 4 bases at J, leaving 7 bases unmatched. CDR3 in amino acids: CASSPGQASGANVLTF. As DNA, the CDR3 is TGCGCCAGCAGCCCCGGACAGGCGAGCGGGGCCAACGTCCTGACTTTC.

The chain carries TRBV5-4 and TRBJ2-3; D is perhaps TRBD2 (5 bases). Trimming took 5 bases from V and 6 from J, leaving 7 bases between them. Germline assignment: CDR1 SGHNT and CDR2 YYREEE (reference sequence). The CDR3 has 11 residues. For the CDR3, the DNA is TGTGCCAGCAGAGCGGACGATACGCAGTATTTT. It encodes CASRADDTQYF.

The rearrangement links TRBV5-1 to TRBJ1-5; D is unclear. This CDR3 is 14 amino acids long. The V gene lost 4 bases and the J gene lost 7 bases, with 15 bases spanning the gap. CDR1 and CDR2 from the germline V gene are SGHRS and YFSETQ. The CDR3, as DNA: TGCGCCAGCAGCCCCGGACGAGGAGGGCAGCCCCAGCATTTT. Translated: CASSPGRGGQPQHF.

The chain uses TRBV6-1 and TRBJ2-2; perhaps TRBD1 as D (5 bases). V lost 8 bases and J lost 1, with 11 bases in between. Germline V CDR1 and CDR2: MNHNS, SASEGT. The CDR3 contains 14 residues. The CDR3 here is CASLGERNTGELFF. CDR3 nucleotides: TGTGCCAGCCTAGGGGAAAGGAACACCGGGGAGCTGTTTTTT.

This chain joins TRBV12-5 and TRBJ2-5, with 7 bases aligning to TRBD1. V lost 1 base to trimming and J lost 5 bases; unmatched junction nucleotides: 4. The CDR3 is 14 residues long. The germline gives CDR1 LGHNT, CDR2 FRNRAP. The CDR3 coding sequence is TGTGCTAGTGGTTTGGGAACAGGGGATGAGACCCAGTACTTC. This gives the protein CASGLGTGDETQYF.

The CDR3: CASSLRLAGDYNEQFF. The CDR3 DNA reads TGTGCCAGCAGCTTAAGGCTAGCGGGGGACTACAATGAGCAGTTCTTC. The V gene is TRBV7-9, the J gene TRBJ2-1, with 10 bases that match TRBD2. CDR1 and CDR2 (germline): SEHNR, FQNEAQ (reference sequence). CDR3 length: 16 residues. Trimming removed 2 bases from V and 3 bases from J; junction bases left unmatched: 4.

The chain has TRBV4-2 and TRBJ2-7; the D is unclear. Germline CDR1 reads LGHNA; CDR2 reads YNFKEQ. The CDR3 totals 16 residues. The germline V and J ends were trimmed by 5 bases and 4 bases, with 21 bases remaining between them. This CDR3 reads CASSYTIGDSVYEQYF. The CDR3 nucleotides are TGTGCCAGCAGCTATACCATAGGAGACTCCGTATACGAGCAGTACTTC.

The chain has TRBV7-6 and TRBJ2-3; the match to TRBD2 covers 9 bases. Per germline, CDR1 SGHVS and CDR2 FNYEAQ. The J segment lost 2 bases and the V segment lost 5 bases, leaving 5 bases of the junction unmatched. This CDR3 is 15 amino acids long. CDR3 nucleotide sequence: TGTGCCAGCAGCCTCTGGACTAGCGACACAGATACGCAGTATTTT. Encoded protein: CASSLWTSDTDTQYF.

This rearrangement joins TRBV6-4 to TRBJ1-5; D is perhaps TRBD1 (5 bases). The CDR3 consists of 13 residues. Germline V CDR1 and CDR2: MRHNA, SNTAGT. V lost 5 bases and J lost 4, with 9 bases in between. The CDR3 nucleotides are TGTGCCAGCAGTCAGGGTTTGAATCAGCCCCAGCATTTT. Its protein is CASSQGLNQPQHF.

V gene TRBV27 combines with J gene TRBJ1-1; D unresolved. This CDR3 has 11 residues. Trimming cost V 4 bases and J 11 bases, with 11 bases left between them. The germline CDR1 and CDR2 sequences are MNHEY and SMNVEV (reference sequence). CDR3 sequence (DNA): TGTGCCAGCAGTTCCCGTCTGCGGGCTTTCTTT. It yields the protein CASSSRLRAFF.

This chain links TRBV5-1 with TRBJ2-2; weak D call: TRBD2 (7 bases). The CDR3 has 15 residues. The V end was cut by 2 bases, the J end by 7 bases, with 15 bases between. Per the germline V gene, CDR1 is SGHRS and CDR2 is YFSETQ. The CDR3 region is CASSFRGGAFGELFF. CDR3 DNA: TGCGCCAGCAGCTTCAGAGGGGGGGCCTTCGGGGAGCTGTTTTTT.

The chain is built from TRBV11-2 and TRBJ2-7; 10 nucleotides line up with TRBD1. The trim removed 5 bases at V and 5 bases at J, leaving 15 bases unmatched. The CDR3 totals 17 residues. Germline CDR1 reads SGHAT; CDR2 reads FQNNGV. CDR3 bases: TGTGCCAGCAGCACGTACCGGGACAGGGGTCAACTTCACGAGCAGTACTTC. It is translated as CASSTYRDRGQLHEQYF.

V and J are TRBV28 and TRBJ2-5, with D possibly being TRBD1 (5 bases). Germline assignment: CDR1 MDHEN and CDR2 SYDVKM. Trimming left V 8 bases short and J 3 bases short, with 16 bases between. The CDR3 is made up of 14 amino acids. The CDR3, as DNA: TGTGCCAGCGGGAAAATGACAGAAGAAGAGACCCAGTACTTC. Amino acid sequence: CASGKMTEEETQYF.

The chain links TRBV19 to TRBJ2-5; no reliable D call. The CDR3 has 15 amino acids. V was shortened by 5 bases and J by 4 bases, with 17 bases between the two germline ends. The germline CDR1 and CDR2 sequences are LNHDA and SQIVND (reference sequence). CDR3 nucleotides: TGTGCCAGTAGTCCAGACCCATCTTCGGGAGAGACCCAGTACTTC. Encoded protein: CASSPDPSSGETQYF.

The chain employs TRBV9 and TRBJ1-5, with D possibly being TRBD1 (5 bases). The V gene lost 0 bases and the J gene lost 7 bases, with 14 bases spanning the gap. Germline V gene sequence: CDR1 SGDLS, CDR2 YYNGEE. This CDR3 is built from 15 residues. Here the CDR3 reads CASSVGGEPGQPQHF. In DNA form, the CDR3 reads TGTGCCAGCAGCGTAGGGGGGGAGCCGGGCCAGCCCCAGCATTTT.